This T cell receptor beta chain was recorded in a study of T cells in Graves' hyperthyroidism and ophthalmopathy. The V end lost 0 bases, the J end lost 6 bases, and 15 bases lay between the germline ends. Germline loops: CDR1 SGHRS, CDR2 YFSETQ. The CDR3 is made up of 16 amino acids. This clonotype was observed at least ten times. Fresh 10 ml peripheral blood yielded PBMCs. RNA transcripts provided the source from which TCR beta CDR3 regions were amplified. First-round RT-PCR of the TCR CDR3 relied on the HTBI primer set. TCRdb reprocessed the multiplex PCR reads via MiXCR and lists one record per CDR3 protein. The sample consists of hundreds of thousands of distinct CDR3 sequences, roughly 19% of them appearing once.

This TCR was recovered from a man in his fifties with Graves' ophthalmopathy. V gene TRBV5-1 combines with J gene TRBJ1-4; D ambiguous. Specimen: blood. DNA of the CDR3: TGCGCCAGCAGCTTGGAAGGTCGGACGGCCCATGAAAAACTGTTTTTT. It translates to CASSLEGRTAHEKLFF.